Here is one T cell receptor beta chain with its context. Enrollment of patients from Seattle took place during active infection, with longitudinal follow-up. The data derive from a study of blood T cell repertoires in COVID-19. Study summary: Samples representing acute and convalescent COVID-19 were sourced from the United States, Italy and Spain. T cells, B-cell-depleted T cells, or PBMCs supplied cDNA or gDNA.

Trimming pared 2 bases from V and 1 base from J, leaving 13 bases between. The germline V gene has CDR1 SGHDN and CDR2 FVKESK. This CDR3 has 16 amino acids. Method: immunoSEQ multiplex PCR; TCRdb's copy keeps in-frame clones and lacks some. The sample shows more than 200,000 clones, around 84% of them seen only once. The sample was peripheral blood. The chain carries TRBV14 and TRBJ2-3; the D gene is possibly TRBD1 (5 bases). This clonotype originated in a woman over 75 with COVID-19, enrolled during active disease. The CDR3 sequence is CASSQLQGFRTDTQYF. As DNA, the CDR3 is TGTGCCAGCAGCCAACTTCAGGGTTTCCGCACAGATACGCAGTATTTT.